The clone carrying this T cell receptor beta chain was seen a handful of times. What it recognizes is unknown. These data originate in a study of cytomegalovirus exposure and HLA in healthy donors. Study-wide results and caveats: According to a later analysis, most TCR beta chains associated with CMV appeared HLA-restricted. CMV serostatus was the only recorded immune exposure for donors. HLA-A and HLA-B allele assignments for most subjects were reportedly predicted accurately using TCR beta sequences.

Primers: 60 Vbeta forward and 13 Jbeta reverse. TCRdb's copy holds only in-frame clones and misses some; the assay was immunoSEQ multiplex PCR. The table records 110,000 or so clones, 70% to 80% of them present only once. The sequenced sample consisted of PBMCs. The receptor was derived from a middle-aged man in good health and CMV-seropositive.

The CDR3 region is CASSGQGAYYGYTF. The CDR3 region has the DNA TGTGCCAGCAGTGGACAGGGGGCTTACTATGGCTACACCTTC. The chain combines TRBV6-5 with TRBJ1-2, with 11 positions matching TRBD1. V gave up 5 bases and J gave up 3 bases; unmatched junction bases: 2. The CDR3 spans 14 residues. Germline lookup yields CDR1 MNHEY and CDR2 SVGAGI.